These T cell receptor beta chains were read from a single sample in a study of blood T cell repertoires in COVID-19. The assay was immunoSEQ multiplex PCR, and TCRdb's table has in-frame clones only and misses some. In the table there are some 160,000 clones, around nine tenths of which are singletons. Sequenced material: peripheral blood. The receptors were gathered from a woman aged 70-85 years with COVID-19, enrolled during active disease. Each CDR3 is given with its conserved first and last residue. Each record gives: D gene, clone size, V gene, J gene, CDR3 protein, CDR3 DNA. The D gene is left open where the match is weak. Clone size appears in some rows only: once, few, many, or a class for an expanded clone.

d_gene: TRBD2; abundance: .; v_gene: TRBV28; j_gene: TRBJ2-1; CDR3aa: CAIQGGLATDEQFF; CDR3nt: TGTGCCATCCAGGGAGGGCTAGCTACGGATGAGCAGTTCTTC
d_gene: .; abundance: .; v_gene: TRBV19; j_gene: TRBJ1-3; CDR3aa: CASRGHRLGNTIYF; CDR3nt: TGTGCCAGTAGGGGACACCGACTTGGAAACACCATATATTTT
d_gene: TRBD1; abundance: few; v_gene: TRBV3-1/TRBV3-2; j_gene: TRBJ1-1; CDR3aa: CASRTGGNTEAFF; CDR3nt: TGTGCCAGCAGGACAGGGGGGAACACTGAAGCTTTCTTT
d_gene: .; abundance: .; v_gene: TRBV28; j_gene: TRBJ2-5; CDR3aa: CASRSPGGETQYF; CDR3nt: TGTGCCAGCAGGTCCCCCGGAGGAGAGACCCAGTACTTC
d_gene: .; abundance: .; v_gene: TRBV29-1; j_gene: TRBJ1-2; CDR3aa: CSVSDANYGYTF; CDR3nt: TGCAGCGTCAGTGATGCTAACTATGGCTACACCTTC
d_gene: TRBD1; abundance: .; v_gene: TRBV3-1/TRBV3-2; j_gene: TRBJ1-2; CDR3aa: CASSPTGGYGYTF; CDR3nt: TGTGCCAGCAGCCCGACAGGGGGCTATGGCTACACCTTC
d_gene: .; abundance: .; v_gene: TRBV30; j_gene: TRBJ1-4; CDR3aa: CAWSPGTGTNEKLFF; CDR3nt: TGTGCCTGGAGTCCCGGCACAGGGACCAATGAAAAACTGTTTTTT
d_gene: .; abundance: .; v_gene: TRBV7-2; j_gene: TRBJ2-5; CDR3aa: CASSLVGGGRYF; CDR3nt: TGTGCCAGCAGCTTAGTTGGGGGGGGCCGTTACTTC
d_gene: .; abundance: .; v_gene: TRBV28; j_gene: TRBJ1-6; CDR3aa: CASNRVGAYSSPLHF; CDR3nt: TGTGCCAGCAACAGGGTTGGAGCATATAGTTCACCCCTCCACTTT
d_gene: .; abundance: .; v_gene: TRBV21-1; j_gene: TRBJ2-5; CDR3aa: CASSKDPQTQGTQYF; CDR3nt: TGTGCCAGCAGCAAAGACCCCCAAACCCAGGGGACCCAGTACTTC
d_gene: TRBD2; abundance: .; v_gene: TRBV10-1; j_gene: TRBJ2-1; CDR3aa: CASSEVLAGYNEQFF; CDR3nt: TGCGCCAGCAGTGAGGTCCTAGCGGGGTATAATGAGCAGTTCTTC
d_gene: .; abundance: .; v_gene: TRBV6-5; j_gene: TRBJ1-4; CDR3aa: CASSSGESTEKLFF; CDR3nt: TGTGCCAGCAGTTCCGGGGAAAGTACTGAAAAACTGTTTTTT
d_gene: TRBD1; abundance: .; v_gene: TRBV7-2; j_gene: TRBJ1-2; CDR3aa: CASSLLRGTGTNYGYTF; CDR3nt: TGTGCCAGCAGCCTCTTACGTGGGACAGGAACTAACTATGGCTACACCTTC
d_gene: TRBD1; abundance: .; v_gene: TRBV13; j_gene: TRBJ2-1; CDR3aa: CASSYRGSTNEQFF; CDR3nt: TGTGCCAGCAGTTACAGGGGTAGCACCAATGAGCAGTTCTTC
d_gene: .; abundance: .; v_gene: TRBV23-1; j_gene: TRBJ2-7; CDR3aa: CASSRGLGSYEQYF; CDR3nt: TGCGCCAGCAGTCGGGGGCTCGGCTCCTACGAGCAGTACTTC
d_gene: .; abundance: .; v_gene: TRBV5-1; j_gene: TRBJ1-6; CDR3aa: CASSLEPVYNSPLHF; CDR3nt: TGCGCCAGCAGCTTGGAGCCGGTCTATAATTCACCCCTCCACTTT
d_gene: TRBD2; abundance: .; v_gene: TRBV19; j_gene: TRBJ2-4; CDR3aa: CATHAGGYNIQYF; CDR3nt: TGTGCCACCCACGCGGGGGGCTACAACATTCAGTACTTC
d_gene: .; abundance: once; v_gene: TRBV6-1; j_gene: TRBJ2-7; CDR3aa: CASSEMVGGNEQYF; CDR3nt: TGTGCCAGCAGTGAAATGGTTGGGGGGAACGAGCAGTACTTC
d_gene: TRBD1; abundance: .; v_gene: TRBV4-1; j_gene: TRBJ1-2; CDR3aa: CASSPRTGGYTF; CDR3nt: TGCGCCAGCAGCCCCCGGACAGGTGGCTACACCTTC
d_gene: .; abundance: .; v_gene: TRBV30; j_gene: TRBJ2-3; CDR3aa: CAWTRDSPDTQYF; CDR3nt: TGTGCCTGGACTCGGGACTCGCCTGATACGCAGTATTTT
d_gene: TRBD1; abundance: .; v_gene: TRBV5-4; j_gene: TRBJ2-1; CDR3aa: CASSSGVWTGVSNEQFF; CDR3nt: TGTGCCAGCAGCAGCGGAGTCTGGACAGGGGTTTCTAATGAGCAGTTCTTC
d_gene: .; abundance: .; v_gene: TRBV6-5; j_gene: TRBJ1-3; CDR3aa: CASSFSLSGNTIYF; CDR3nt: TGTGCCAGCAGTTTCTCCCTCTCTGGAAACACCATATATTTT
d_gene: .; abundance: .; v_gene: TRBV6-5; j_gene: TRBJ2-1; CDR3aa: CASSYRDMRNEQFF; CDR3nt: TGTGCCAGCAGTTACAGGGACATGAGGAATGAGCAGTTCTTC
d_gene: TRBD1; abundance: .; v_gene: TRBV2; j_gene: TRBJ2-7; CDR3aa: CASKVGQDYEQYF; CDR3nt: TGTGCCAGCAAAGTGGGACAGGACTACGAGCAGTACTTC
d_gene: .; abundance: few; v_gene: TRBV6-6; j_gene: TRBJ1-2; CDR3aa: CASSFWPGGYTF; CDR3nt: TGTGCCAGCAGTTTTTGGCCGGGTGGCTACACCTTC
d_gene: .; abundance: .; v_gene: TRBV28; j_gene: TRBJ2-5; CDR3aa: CASSPDHLRETQYF; CDR3nt: TGTGCCAGCAGTCCCGACCACCTGAGGGAGACCCAGTACTTC
d_gene: .; abundance: few; v_gene: TRBV7-8; j_gene: TRBJ1-1; CDR3aa: CASRKTPTDTEAFF; CDR3nt: TGTGCCAGCAGAAAGACGCCGACAGACACTGAAGCTTTCTTT
d_gene: .; abundance: .; v_gene: TRBV7-9; j_gene: TRBJ2-7; CDR3aa: CASSLEGAVYEQYF; CDR3nt: TGTGCCAGCAGCTTAGAAGGGGCAGTCTACGAGCAGTACTTC
d_gene: .; abundance: .; v_gene: TRBV3-1/TRBV3-2; j_gene: TRBJ2-2; CDR3aa: CASSPLAGELFF; CDR3nt: TGTGCCAGCAGTCCCCTAGCCGGGGAGCTGTTTTTT
d_gene: TRBD1; abundance: .; v_gene: TRBV6-5; j_gene: TRBJ1-2; CDR3aa: CASSYSRDRVGNGYTF; CDR3nt: TGTGCCAGCAGTTACTCCCGGGACAGGGTTGGAAATGGCTACACCTTC
d_gene: .; abundance: .; v_gene: TRBV4-1; j_gene: TRBJ1-5; CDR3aa: CASSQDRRGGNQPQHF; CDR3nt: TGCGCCAGCAGCCAAGATCGGCGGGGAGGGAATCAGCCCCAGCATTTT
d_gene: TRBD2; abundance: once; v_gene: TRBV7-3; j_gene: TRBJ2-2; CDR3aa: CASSRLAGAAGELFF; CDR3nt: TGTGCCAGCAGCCGACTAGCGGGGGCTGCCGGGGAGCTGTTTTTT
d_gene: TRBD1; abundance: .; v_gene: TRBV6-6; j_gene: TRBJ1-5; CDR3aa: CASSPGTVNQPQHF; CDR3nt: TGTGCCAGCAGTCCCGGGACAGTCAATCAGCCCCAGCATTTT
d_gene: TRBD1; abundance: .; v_gene: TRBV7-8; j_gene: TRBJ1-1; CDR3aa: CASSTGTGASTEAFF; CDR3nt: TGTGCCAGCAGCACCGGGACAGGGGCGTCTACTGAAGCTTTCTTT
d_gene: .; abundance: .; v_gene: TRBV30; j_gene: TRBJ1-4; CDR3aa: CAWTGGPREKLFF; CDR3nt: TGTGCCTGGACCGGGGGACCACGGGAAAAACTGTTTTTT
d_gene: .; abundance: .; v_gene: TRBV19; j_gene: TRBJ1-2; CDR3aa: CASSIEQDTYGYTF; CDR3nt: TGTGCCAGTAGTATCGAACAGGACACCTATGGCTACACCTTC
d_gene: .; abundance: .; v_gene: TRBV27; j_gene: TRBJ1-2; CDR3aa: CASSLYRESYGYTF; CDR3nt: TGTGCCAGCAGTTTATACAGGGAAAGCTATGGCTACACCTTC
d_gene: TRBD1; abundance: .; v_gene: TRBV9; j_gene: TRBJ1-4; CDR3aa: CASSRTGTALNEKLFF; CDR3nt: TGTGCCAGCAGCAGGACCGGGACAGCGCTTAATGAAAAACTGTTTTTT
d_gene: .; abundance: .; v_gene: TRBV28; j_gene: TRBJ1-3; CDR3aa: CASRPPGSGNTIYF; CDR3nt: TGTGCCAGCAGACCGCCAGGCTCTGGAAACACCATATATTTT
d_gene: TRBD1; abundance: .; v_gene: TRBV18; j_gene: TRBJ1-3; CDR3aa: CASSEQGKGNTIYF; CDR3nt: TGTGCCAGCTCAGAACAGGGGAAGGGAAACACCATATATTTT
d_gene: .; abundance: .; v_gene: TRBV19; j_gene: TRBJ1-1; CDR3aa: CASSIGTENTEAFF; CDR3nt: TGTGCCAGTAGTATAGGGACAGAAAACACTGAAGCTTTCTTT
d_gene: .; abundance: .; v_gene: TRBV15; j_gene: TRBJ1-2; CDR3aa: CATSRRDPGRTGYTF; CDR3nt: TGTGCCACCAGCCGGCGGGATCCAGGGCGTACTGGCTACACCTTC
d_gene: TRBD2; abundance: .; v_gene: TRBV28; j_gene: TRBJ2-5; CDR3aa: CASSPHPSGGAGETQYF; CDR3nt: TGTGCCAGCAGTCCCCATCCTAGCGGGGGGGCGGGGGAGACCCAGTACTTC
d_gene: .; abundance: .; v_gene: TRBV15; j_gene: TRBJ2-7; CDR3aa: CATSRDRGYEQYF; CDR3nt: TGTGCCACCAGCAGAGACAGGGGCTACGAGCAGTACTTC
d_gene: .; abundance: .; v_gene: TRBV7-3; j_gene: TRBJ2-1; CDR3aa: CASSLQGGTYGEQFF; CDR3nt: TGTGCCAGCAGCTTACAGGGGGGTACGTATGGTGAGCAGTTCTTC